This T cell receptor (beta chain) originates from a study of T cell responses to AZD1222 COVID-19 vaccine listed by TCRdb under 2021. At the level of the whole study: TCR sequencing was performed for more than 230 trial participants, of whom 200 to 220 were given two doses of AZD1222 and about 25 were given two doses of MenACWY control vaccine. Trial participants were enrolled by age into 18-55, 56-69 and 70-plus year subgroups, with roughly 160, 29 and 62 TCR-sequenced participants respectively.

The CDR3 regions of human TCRbeta chains were analyzed by immunosequencing. The paper's data handling went like this. Repertoire TCRs were checked for matches against a reference library of SARS-CoV-2-specific TCRs that had been generated using the MIRA antigen-specificity platform. Breadth was defined as the fraction of unique TCRs that were SARS-CoV-2-associated, and depth was defined as the fraction of total T cells that were SARS-CoV-2-associated. Each spike-specific TCR was assigned to its reactive spike region and to a CD4 or CD8 class using the MIRA data. Log10-transformed breadth and depth values were compared by one-way ANOVA with Sidak's multiple comparisons tests. In TCRdb, the immuneACCESS table is reduced to in-frame sequences with V and J assigned. These tables do not hold every clone; where another copy was compared, an unresolved V gene accounts for under half, and the others remain unexplained. The V and J calls and clone size were taken over from that table, and D and trimming were inferred from the DNA. The sample has some 70,000 clones on record, roughly 80% of them singletons. Over 12% of the sample rests with the top ten.

On this clone: No cognate antigen has been identified for it. Per-base quality was not reported, and no clone a single base away is much larger than it.

What the study reported, not specific to this receptor: Conclusions about previously exposed vaccinees were limited because only six AZD1222 recipients were SARS-CoV-2 seropositive at baseline. Because no samples from the day 14 peak response were available, repertoires could be characterized only after the peak T cell response. Most participants were white British and females outnumbered males, and the authors suggested that clonal diversity may have been underestimated. In the small 56-69-year group, the increase in depth fell short of significance, most likely because of low power. The whole spike protein was spanned by vaccine-associated CD4 TCRs, and dominant responses were seen in regions 160-218 and 743-854. Spike-specific TCR breadth and depth rose significantly after two AZD1222 doses compared with day 0 and with MenACWY recipients. Nearly half of unique spike-specific TCRs reportedly recognized epitopes outside regions mutated in the B.1.351 and B.1.1.7 variants.

The time point label, as the study defines it: about 28 days (+/-7) after the second vaccine dose. AZD1222 recipients given second doses at about 4 weeks or at about 12 weeks were pooled, since spike-specific TCR depth and breadth were not found to differ between the two schedules. Samples from vaccinated people were obtained from the UK trials COV001 and COV002, which included a single-blind randomized controlled phase 2/3 trial of AZD1222 (ChAdOx1 nCoV-19) in healthy adults. Trial participant PBMC samples were collected at day 0 and day 28 after the second dose for TCRbeta chain sequencing. V gives up 5 bases and J gives up 6 bases, and the segment between their germline ends measures 10 bases. The CDR3 goes from the cysteine to the phenylalanine over 12 residues. The retained sequence is limited to the CDR3, 36 bases, with the frame set at the first base. For CDR1 and CDR2, the germline V gene (reference sequence) lists LNHDA and SQIVND.

Rearrangement joined TRBV19 to TRBJ1-2, with the D segment identity uncertain. This sample comprised peripheral blood, obtained 28 days after the second AZD1222 dose. This clonotype was obtained from an adult who received the AZD1222 COVID-19 vaccine. The DNA is as follows: TGTGCCAGTAGTCAGACGGAGGATGGCTACACCTTC. This sequence encodes CASSQTEDGYTF.